This TCR beta chain was found in a study of CD8 T cells in Susac syndrome. CDR1 and CDR2 (germline): SNHLY, FYNNEI. There are 14 residues in the CDR3. The V and J ends lost 2 bases and 0 bases respectively, with 7 bases between them. The RNA input was about 0.5 to 1 ug, and it was reverse transcribed with random hexamers. TCRdb independently ran MiXCR on the immunoSEQ multiplex PCR reads; one entry per CDR3 protein. The sample holds around 160,000 distinct CDR3 sequences; approximately 92% are singletons and the top ten take just over 0.13%. The sequencing sample was made of CD4+ T cells from PBMCs. The source is a human donor in good health. The chain carries TRBV2 and TRBJ1-1; D gene unclear. The CDR3 nucleotides are TGTGCCAGCAGTGAAAGTCGGATGAACACTGAAGCTTTCTTT. Protein: CASSESRMNTEAFF.